This T cell receptor beta chain emerged from a study of cytomegalovirus exposure and HLA in healthy donors. Study results and caveats: Researchers reported in a later analysis that a missense DCLRE1C variant was tied to TCR beta V- and J-gene trimming.

A word on this clone: Antigen unknown.

With 60 Vbeta and 13 Jbeta primers, the PCR was carried out. Produced via immunoSEQ multiplex PCR; TCRdb's table is partial and in-frame only. The sample carries about 190,000 clones, roughly three quarters recorded once. The length of the CDR3 is 17 residues. CDR1 and CDR2 (germline): SGHTA, FQGTGA. The V end was cut by 1 base, the J end by 4 bases, with 18 bases between. Sequenced sample: PBMCs. The V gene is TRBV7-3, the J gene TRBJ2-3; a possible D gene is TRBD2 (5 bases). This TCR derives from a woman aged 45-60 years in good health and CMV-seronegative. CDR3 region: CASSLSVLASSADTQYF. The CDR3 nucleotides are TGTGCCAGCAGCTTAAGCGTTCTAGCCTCCTCCGCAGATACGCAGTATTTT.